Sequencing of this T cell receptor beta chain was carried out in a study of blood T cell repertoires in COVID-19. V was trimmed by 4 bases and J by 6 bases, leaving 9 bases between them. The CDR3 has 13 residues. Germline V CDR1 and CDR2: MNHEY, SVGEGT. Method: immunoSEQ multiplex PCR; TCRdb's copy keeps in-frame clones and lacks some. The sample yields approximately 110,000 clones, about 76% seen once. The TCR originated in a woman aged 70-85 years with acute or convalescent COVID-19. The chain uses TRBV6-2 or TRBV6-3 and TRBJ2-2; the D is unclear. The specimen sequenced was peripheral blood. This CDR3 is CASSFTVAGELFF. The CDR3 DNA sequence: TGTGCCAGCAGTTTCACGGTGGCCGGGGAGCTGTTTTTT.